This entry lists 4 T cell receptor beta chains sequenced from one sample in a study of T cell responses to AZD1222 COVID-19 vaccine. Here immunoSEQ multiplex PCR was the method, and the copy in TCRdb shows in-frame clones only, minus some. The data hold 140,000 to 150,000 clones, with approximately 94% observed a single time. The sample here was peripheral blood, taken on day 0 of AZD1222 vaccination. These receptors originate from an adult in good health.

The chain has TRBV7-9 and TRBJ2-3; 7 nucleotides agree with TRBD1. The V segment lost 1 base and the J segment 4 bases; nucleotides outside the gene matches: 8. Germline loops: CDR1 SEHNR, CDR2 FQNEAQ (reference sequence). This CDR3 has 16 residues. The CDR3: CASSLVTGTAADTQYF. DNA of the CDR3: TGTGCCAGCAGCTTAGTTACCGGGACAGCCGCAGATACGCAGTATTTT. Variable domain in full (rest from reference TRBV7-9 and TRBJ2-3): DTGVSQNPRHKITKRGQNVTFRCDPISEHNRLYWYRQTLGQGPEFLTYFQNEAQLEKSRLLSDRFSAERPKGSFSTLEIQRTEQGDSAMYLCASSLVTGTAADTQYFGPGTRLTVL.

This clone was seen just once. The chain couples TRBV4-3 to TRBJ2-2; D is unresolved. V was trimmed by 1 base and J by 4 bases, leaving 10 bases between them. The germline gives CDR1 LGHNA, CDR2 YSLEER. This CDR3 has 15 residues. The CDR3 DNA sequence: TGCGCCAGCAGCCAAGCGATACAGAGCACCGGGGAGCTGTTTTTT. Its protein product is CASSQAIQSTGELFF.

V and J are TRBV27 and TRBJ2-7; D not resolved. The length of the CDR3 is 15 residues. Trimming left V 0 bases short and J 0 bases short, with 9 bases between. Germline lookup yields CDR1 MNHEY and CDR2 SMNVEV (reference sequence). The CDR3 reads CASSLSGPYSYEQYF. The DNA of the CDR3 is TGTGCCAGCAGTTTATCTGGCCCATACTCCTACGAGCAGTACTTC.

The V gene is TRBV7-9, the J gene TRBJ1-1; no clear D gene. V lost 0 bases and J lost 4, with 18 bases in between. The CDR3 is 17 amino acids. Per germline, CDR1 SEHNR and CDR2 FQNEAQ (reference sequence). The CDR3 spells CASSLAGEKGISTEAFF. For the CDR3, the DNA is TGTGCCAGCAGCTTAGCTGGGGAGAAGGGTATTAGCACTGAAGCTTTCTTT.